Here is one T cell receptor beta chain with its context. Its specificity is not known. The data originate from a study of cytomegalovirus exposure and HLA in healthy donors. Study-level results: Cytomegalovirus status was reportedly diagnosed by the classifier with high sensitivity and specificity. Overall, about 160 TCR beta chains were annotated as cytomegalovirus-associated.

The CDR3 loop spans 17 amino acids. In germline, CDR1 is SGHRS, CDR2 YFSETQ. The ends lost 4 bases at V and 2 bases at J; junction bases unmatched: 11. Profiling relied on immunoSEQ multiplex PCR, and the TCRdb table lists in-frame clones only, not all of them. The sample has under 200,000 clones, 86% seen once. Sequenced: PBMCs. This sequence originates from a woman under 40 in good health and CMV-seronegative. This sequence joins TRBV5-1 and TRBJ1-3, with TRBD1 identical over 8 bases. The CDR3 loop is CASSPGRRGPPGNTIYF. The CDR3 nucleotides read TGCGCCAGCAGCCCGGGGCGCAGGGGGCCACCTGGAAACACCATATATTTT. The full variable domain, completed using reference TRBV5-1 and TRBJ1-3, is KAGVTQTPRYLIKTRGQQVTLSCSPISGHRSVSWYQQTPGQGLQFLFEYFSETQRNKGNFPGRFSGRQFSNSRSEMNVSTLELGDSALYLCASSPGRRGPPGNTIYFGEGSWLTVV.